This T cell receptor beta chain was found in a study of T cells in Graves' hyperthyroidism and ophthalmopathy. TCR beta CDR3 region amplification was performed from RNA transcripts. In the first-round RT-PCR of the TCR CDR3, the HTBI primer set was used. TCRdb independently ran MiXCR on the multiplex PCR reads; one entry per CDR3 protein. The data contain about 720,000 distinct CDR3 sequences, about a sixth of them seen just once; the ten biggest clones take up roughly 8%. In patients aged 18 to 65, hyperthyroidism was newly diagnosed, with duration under 2 months. Diagnoses were made from clinical symptoms, serum measures (thyroxine and TRAb), thyroid ultrasound and orbital computed tomography. CDR3 length: 13 residues. Germline V gene lookup returns CDR1 MDHEN and CDR2 SYDVKM. V gave up 5 bases and J gave up 3 bases, with 8 bases separating them.

Sequencing was performed on blood. This chain uses TRBV28 with TRBJ1-5; D is uncertain. The TCR comes from a man between 18 and 35 years old with Graves' hyperthyroidism. Here the CDR3 reads CASSENNNQPQHF. DNA of the CDR3: TGTGCCAGCAGTGAAAATAACAATCAGCCCCAGCATTTT.